This T cell receptor (beta chain) was sequenced during a study of T-cell reconstitution after alpha-beta-depleted transplantation in children. This CDR3 region has 14 residues. After removal of 2 bases from V and 6 bases from J, the junction contained 3 bases not matched to a gene. The germline gives CDR1 MDHEN, CDR2 SYDVKM. Study results and caveats: Once a year had passed after transplant, T-cell counts and diversity came mostly from newly produced T cells.

For TCRbeta, the library was prepared with unique molecular identifiers. TCRdb itself ran the PCR reads through MiXCR, one entry per CDR3 protein. The sample has almost 250,000 distinct CDR3 sequences; more than 20% are singletons. This clonotype was seen a handful of times. Its cognate antigen is unknown. This specimen was PBMCs, taken before TCRalphabeta/CD19-depleted stem cell transplant. The TCR was taken from a girl aged 2 to 10 with Fanconi anemia, due to receive a stem cell transplant. This chain joins TRBV28 and TRBJ2-7, with TRBD2 identical over 11 bases. CDR3 amino acids: CASSLAGLAVEQYF. In DNA form, the CDR3 reads TGTGCCAGCAGTTTAGCGGGACTAGCGGTCGAGCAGTACTTC.